A single sample gave rise to the 11 T cell receptor beta chains below, sequenced in a study of cytomegalovirus exposure and HLA in healthy donors. The table came from immunoSEQ multiplex PCR; TCRdb's copy has only in-frame clones and leaves some out. The repertoire holds 150,000 to 200,000 clones, roughly 86% seen once, with approximately 2.5% in the top ten. Material: PBMCs. These receptors were collected from a man younger than 35 in good health and CMV-seropositive.

This sequence joins TRBV10-2 and TRBJ2-7; the match to TRBD2 covers 9 bases. Trimming cost V 11 bases and J 5 bases; bases outside gene matches: 13. CDR1 is WSHSY, CDR2 SAAADI, per germline. CDR3 size: 14 residues. The CDR3 region has the DNA TGCGCCTCCACATTCATAGCGGGAGTGGACGAGCAGTACTTC. Translation gives CASTFIAGVDEQYF.

The V gene is TRBV6-6, the J gene TRBJ2-5; tentatively, D is TRBD2 (6 bases). Trimming left V 3 bases short and J 4 bases short, with 9 bases between. Germline V gene lookup returns CDR1 MNHNY and CDR2 SVGAGI (reference sequence). This CDR3 is 13 amino acids long. For the CDR3, the DNA is TGTGCCAGCAGTTATGTGCGGGGAGAGACCCAGTACTTC. It is translated as CASSYVRGETQYF.

This sequence joins TRBV5-6 and TRBJ2-3, with D possibly being TRBD1 (7 bases). Trimming pared 5 bases from V and 2 bases from J, leaving 15 bases between. Germline V gives CDR1 SGHDT, CDR2 YYEEEE. This CDR3 contains 15 residues. CDR3 residues: CASSLPGGNTDTQYF. The CDR3, as DNA: TGTGCCAGCAGTCTTCCAGGGGGGAACACAGATACGCAGTATTTT.

CDR3 nucleotides: TGTGCCAGCAGTCCTCCGGGACAGGAGGGCTATGGCTACACCTTC. Amino acid sequence: CASSPPGQEGYGYTF. This chain connects TRBV28 to TRBJ1-2; TRBD1 matches 8 bases. This CDR3 spans 15 amino acids. V was clipped by 5 bases and J by 4 bases; unmatched bases: 9. In germline, CDR1 is MDHEN, CDR2 SYDVKM.

This clone was picked up one time. The chain uses TRBV30 and TRBJ2-7; 8 bases map to TRBD1. The CDR3 is 11 residues long. Germline V gene sequence: CDR1 GTSNPN, CDR2 SVGIG (reference sequence). After removal of 6 bases from V and 6 bases from J, the junction contained 4 bases not matched to a gene. The CDR3 nucleotides read TGTGCCTGTTCCACAGGGGGCGAGCAGTACTTC. Translating gives CACSTGGEQYF.

The chain joins TRBV18 to TRBJ1-4, with 10 bases aligning to TRBD1. The length of the CDR3 is 15 residues. J lost 7 bases, V lost 3 bases, and 5 bases had no gene match. The germline V gene encodes CDR1 KGHSH and CDR2 LQKENI. The CDR3 nucleotides are TGTGCCAGCTCACCTTTGGGACAGGGGAGTGAAAAACTGTTTTTT. Translating gives CASSPLGQGSEKLFF.

J is TRBJ1-2 and V is TRBV2, with 8 bases fitting TRBD1. CDR3 length equals 15 residues. Losses at the gene ends were 6 bases for V and 6 bases for J; bases not matched to a gene: 12. Germline loops: CDR1 SNHLY, CDR2 FYNNEI. The CDR3 here is CASSTNGQGEDGYTF. For the CDR3, the DNA is TGTGCCAGCAGCACCAACGGACAGGGCGAGGATGGCTACACCTTC.

The chain joins TRBV27 to TRBJ2-1; 12 nucleotides match TRBD1. The junction had 4 bases not matched to a gene; V was cut back by 4 bases and J by 6 bases. Germline lookup yields CDR1 MNHEY and CDR2 SMNVEV (reference sequence). CDR3 length: 15 residues. CDR3 coding DNA: TGTGCCAGCAGTTCCGGGACAGGGGGCTCCAATGAGCAGTTCTTC. Translation: CASSSGTGGSNEQFF.

This chain connects TRBV4-3 to TRBJ2-5; D is ambiguous. Germline values: CDR1 LGHNA, CDR2 YSLEER. This CDR3 has 15 residues. Trimming pared 0 bases from V and 6 bases from J, leaving 14 bases between. As DNA, the CDR3 is TGCGCCAGCAGCCAAGACTTAGAGGTTGGAAAGACCCAGTACTTC. Translating it yields CASSQDLEVGKTQYF.

The genes are TRBV5-4 and TRBJ2-5, with TRBD2 identical over 12 bases. Germline V lookup: CDR1 SGHNT, CDR2 YYREEE (reference sequence). Losses at the gene ends were 2 bases for V and 2 bases for J; bases not matched to a gene: 7. The CDR3 runs to 17 residues. This CDR3 reads CASSFLLAGGRQETQYF. CDR3 DNA sequence: TGTGCCAGCAGCTTCTTACTAGCGGGAGGAAGGCAAGAGACCCAGTACTTC.

The chain carries TRBV7-3 and TRBJ2-1; possibly TRBD1 for D (5 bases). V shed 5 bases and J shed 5 bases, with 10 bases lying between them. The CDR3 is 13 residues long. The germline V gene encodes CDR1 SGHTA and CDR2 FQGTGA. The CDR3 region is CASSAQTDNEQFF. In nucleotides, the CDR3 is TGTGCCAGCAGCGCGCAGACAGACAATGAGCAGTTCTTC.